Below, 26 T cell receptor beta chains from the same sample are listed, as sequenced in a study of metastatic and nonmetastatic thyroid tumors. Not a single patient had been given any form of treatment at any point before undergoing thyroid surgery. TCRdb used MiXCR to call clones anew from the PCR reads. The sample shows 12,000 or so clones, approximately 30% of them seen only once. Sequenced input: adjacent normal tissue. Every receptor here comes from a male donor with papillary thyroid cancer or a benign thyroid nodule (not recorded which). Some clones in this sample may be carry-over from other donors' samples.

This clone has a handful of counts. The DNA of the CDR3 is TGTGCCGGACAAGGACATGAGAGCTCCTACGAGCAGTACTTC. Protein: CAGQGHESSYEQYF. This chain joins TRBV6-1 and TRBJ2-7, with D perhaps matching TRBD1 (5 bases). Trimming took 11 bases from V and 0 from J, leaving 17 bases between them. CDR1 and CDR2 (germline): MNHNS, SASEGT. This CDR3 is 14 amino acids long.

By sample share, this clone is medium-sized. This chain links TRBV20-1 with TRBJ1-2, with D possibly matching TRBD1 (5 bases). Germline CDR1 DFQATT, CDR2 SNEGSKA (reference sequence). Trimming took 6 bases from V and 6 from J, leaving 17 bases between them. The CDR3 runs to 13 residues. The CDR3 DNA follows: TGCAGTGCACAGGTTCCAGCTATTGATGGCTACACCTTC. Protein: CSAQVPAIDGYTF.

This clone was picked up a small number of times. The rearrangement links TRBV20-1 to TRBJ1-6, with a possible D match to TRBD1 (5 bases). The CDR3 consists of 16 residues. The germline CDR1 and CDR2 sequences are DFQATT and SNEGSKA (reference sequence). Trimming cost V 5 bases and J 0 bases, with 14 bases left between them. The CDR3 coding sequence is TGCAGTGCTGCCATCGGGGCCCGCTCCTATAATTCACCCCTCCACTTT. As protein: CSAAIGARSYNSPLHF.

This clone has ten or more counts. This may be a read error, as it is one base from a much larger clone. In DNA, the CDR3 is TGTGCCAGCAGCCCAACGGGGGCGAGGTGCAATGAGCAGTTCTTC. It yields the protein CASSPTGARCNEQFF. V is TRBV7-8 and J is TRBJ2-1, with D perhaps matching TRBD1 or TRBD2 (6 bases each). This CDR3 is built from 15 residues. The germline V gene encodes CDR1 SGHVS and CDR2 FQNEAQ. Trimming took off 5 bases at V and 6 bases at J, with 17 bases between the two ends.

The chain combines TRBV7-2 with TRBJ2-7; no clear D gene. The V end was cut by 2 bases, the J end by 7 bases, with 15 bases between. This CDR3 is 14 amino acids long. The germline gives CDR1 SGHTA, CDR2 FQGNSA. The CDR3 DNA follows: TGTGCCAGCAGCTTAATGTTACCTCCGGTGGAGCAGTACTTC. It is translated as CASSLMLPPVEQYF. The variable domain in full, with the rest retrieved from reference TRBV7-2 and TRBJ2-7, is GAGVSQSPSNKVTEKGKDVELRCDPISGHTALYWYRQSLGQGLEFLIYFQGNSAPDKSGLPSDRFSAERTGGSVSTLTIQRTQQEDSAVYLCASSLMLPPVEQYFGPGTRLTVT.

This clone was counted only a few times. The chain employs TRBV6-2 or TRBV6-3 and TRBJ1-1; tentatively, D is TRBD1 (6 bases). CDR1 is MNHEY, CDR2 SVGEGT, per germline. This CDR3 comprises 17 residues. V lost 1 base to trimming and J lost 0 bases, with 15 bases between them. Here the CDR3 reads CASSYWIPGTLNTEAFF. The CDR3 region has the DNA TGTGCCAGCAGTTACTGGATTCCTGGGACACTGAACACTGAAGCTTTCTTT.

This clone was counted only a few times. This chain uses TRBV4-1 with TRBJ1-2; D remains unclear. The CDR3 is 14 amino acids. The ends were cut back, 1 base at V and 2 bases at J, with 8 bases in the middle. Germline loops: CDR1 MGHRA, CDR2 YSYEKL. The CDR3 region has the DNA TGCGCCAGCAGCCAAGTATCAGAAAACTATGGCTACACCTTC. Translated: CASSQVSENYGYTF.

This chain uses TRBV28 with TRBJ1-1, with D tentatively TRBD1 (5 bases). V lost 3 bases and J 5 bases, leaving 10 bases between the germline ends. The CDR3 length is 13 residues. Germline V gives CDR1 MDHEN, CDR2 SYDVKM. The CDR3 region has the DNA TGTGCCAGCAGTTTGCAGGGAACAACTGAAGCTTTCTTT. Residues: CASSLQGTTEAFF.

In its sample, this clone was seen a few times. The rearrangement joins TRBV5-1 to TRBJ2-2, with no clear D. The CDR3 sequence is 14 residues long. In germline, CDR1 is SGHRS, CDR2 YFSETQ. Trimming removed 1 base at V and 8 bases at J, with 12 bases between. CDR3 bases: TGCGCCAGCAGCTTGATTCCTAACCATGGGGAGCTGTTTTTT. This codes for CASSLIPNHGELFF.

The rearrangement uses TRBV12-3 or TRBV12-4 and TRBJ2-5; 10 bases are a match to TRBD2. V lost 6 bases to trimming and J lost 5 bases; unmatched junction nucleotides: 15. This CDR3 has 17 amino acids. The CDR3 is CASSPGGASGSWETQYF. In DNA form, the CDR3 reads TGTGCCAGCAGCCCGGGGGGGGCTAGCGGGAGTTGGGAGACCCAGTACTTC.

This clone is medium-sized. The chain combines TRBV19 with TRBJ2-3; 10 bases match TRBD2. CDR1 is LNHDA and CDR2 is SQIVND in the germline V gene (reference sequence). After removal of 4 bases from V and 5 bases from J, the junction contained 6 bases not matched to a gene. The CDR3 sequence is 15 residues long. CDR3 sequence reads: CASSTWTSGIDTQYF. CDR3 nucleotides: TGTGCCAGTAGTACCTGGACTAGCGGCATAGATACGCAGTATTTT.

Ten or more counts support this clone. The chain joins TRBV24-1 to TRBJ2-5; the D gene could be TRBD1 or TRBD2 (6 bases each). The V and J ends lost 4 bases and 3 bases respectively, with 17 bases between them. CDR3 length equals 16 residues. CDR1 is KGHDR, CDR2 SFDVKD, per germline. CDR3: CATSERQAGREETQYF. The CDR3 DNA reads TGTGCCACCAGTGAGAGACAGGCGGGGAGAGAAGAGACCCAGTACTTC.

By sample fraction, this clone is medium-sized. The V gene is TRBV4-1, the J gene TRBJ1-6, with D perhaps matching TRBD1 (5 bases). The CDR3 consists of 14 residues. Germline CDR1 is MGHRA and CDR2 is YSYEKL. Trimming cost V 4 bases and J 6 bases, with 10 bases left between them. The CDR3 region has the DNA TGCGCCAGCAGCCTACAGGAGGTTAATTCACCCCTCCACTTT. This encodes CASSLQEVNSPLHF.

The CDR3 spells CASTILAGGAYEQYF. For the CDR3, the DNA is TGTGCCAGCACGATCCTAGCGGGAGGGGCCTACGAGCAGTACTTC. This chain connects TRBV27 to TRBJ2-7; TRBD2 aligns across 12 bases. V lost 7 bases, J lost 2 bases, and 6 bases stayed unmatched. Germline-derived CDR1 and CDR2 are MNHEY and SMNVEV (reference sequence). The CDR3 sequence is 15 residues long.

This clone has only a few counts. The chain is built from TRBV12-3 or TRBV12-4 and TRBJ1-5, with D perhaps matching TRBD1 (5 bases). The CDR3 is made up of 15 amino acids. Trimming left V 2 bases short and J 3 bases short, with 11 bases between. The CDR3 coding sequence is TGTGCCAGCAGTTTACATCGGGGCCCCAATCAGCCCCAGCATTTT. Amino acid sequence: CASSLHRGPNQPQHF.

The CDR3 spells CASSETGYEQYF. The CDR3, as DNA: TGCGCCAGCAGTGAGACCGGATACGAGCAGTACTTC. The chain carries TRBV10-1 and TRBJ2-7; D remains ambiguous. Trimming pared 2 bases from V and 4 bases from J, leaving 6 bases between. Germline V gene lookup returns CDR1 WNHNN and CDR2 SYGVQD (reference sequence). This CDR3 has 12 amino acids.

V gene TRBV27 combines with J gene TRBJ1-5; D call uncertain. The CDR3 is 13 amino acids. CDR1 and CDR2 from the germline V gene are MNHEY and SMNVEV (reference sequence). V was pared by 3 bases and J by 6 bases, with 9 bases between. CDR3 bases: TGTGCCAGCAGTTTGCGTCTCCGTCAGCCCCAGCATTTT. As protein: CASSLRLRQPQHF.

Many counts were recorded for this clone. The chain carries TRBV4-1 and TRBJ2-1, with 7 nucleotides matching TRBD1. The germline gives CDR1 MGHRA, CDR2 YSYEKL. V shed 2 bases and J 9 bases; nucleotides not matched to a gene: 1. This CDR3 has 12 residues. The CDR3 DNA is TGCGCCAGCAGCCAAAACAGGGGTGAGCAGTTCTTC. Protein: CASSQNRGEQFF.

The chain joins TRBV11-2 to TRBJ2-1; 7 positions match TRBD1. The ends lost 5 bases at V and 8 bases at J; junction bases unmatched: 6. Per the germline V gene, CDR1 is SGHAT and CDR2 is FQNNGV. The CDR3 is made up of 13 amino acids. CDR3 region: CASSGDSMHEQFF. The CDR3 coding sequence is TGTGCCAGCAGCGGGGACAGCATGCATGAGCAGTTCTTC. Supplemented by reference TRBV11-2 and TRBJ2-1, the full variable domain reads EAGVAQSPRYKIIEKRQSVAFWCNPISGHATLYWYQQILGQGPKLLIQFQNNGVVDDSQLPKDRFSAERLKGVDSTLKIQPAKLEDSAVYLCASSGDSMHEQFFGPGTRLTVL.

J is TRBJ2-1 and V is TRBV20-1; 7 bases agree with TRBD1. Germline loops: CDR1 DFQATT, CDR2 SNEGSKA (reference sequence). The V and J ends lost 1 base and 13 bases, in that order; junction bases with no gene match: 16. CDR3 length: 15 residues. For the CDR3, the DNA is TGCAGTGCTAGAGCCGGGACAGCATCCTCGAATTCCCAGTTCTTC. This translates into CSARAGTASSNSQFF.

In this sample, this clone turned up many times. The rearrangement uses TRBV7-2 and TRBJ2-7; TRBD1 agrees at 7 bases. CDR3 length: 15 amino acids. Trimming cost V 3 bases and J 0 bases; bases outside gene matches: 5. The germline V gene has CDR1 SGHTA and CDR2 FQGNSA. This CDR3 is CASSFRDSLSYEQYF. The CDR3 bases are TGTGCCAGCAGCTTCCGGGACAGCCTCTCCTACGAGCAGTACTTC.

In this sample, this clone turned up a few times. J is TRBJ2-7 and V is TRBV28; 8 bases fit TRBD2. Trimming cost V 3 bases and J 7 bases; bases outside gene matches: 8. CDR1 is MDHEN, CDR2 SYDVKM, per germline. The CDR3 length is 14 residues. Here the CDR3 DNA reads TGTGCCAGCAGTTTGGAGCGGGAGTCGAGGGAGCAGTACTTC. Translated: CASSLERESREQYF.

The rearrangement links TRBV10-2 to TRBJ1-4; D possibly corresponds to TRBD1 (6 bases). Looked up from germline, CDR1 is WSHSY and CDR2 is SAAADI. The CDR3 has 15 residues. V was clipped by 2 bases and J by 5 bases, with 12 bases between them. CDR3 protein: CASSEPGQPNEKLFF. CDR3 bases: TGCGCCAGCAGTGAGCCCGGACAGCCGAATGAAAAACTGTTTTTT.

This clone ranks as medium-sized. The chain links TRBV6-1 to TRBJ2-7; 13 bases align to TRBD2. V lost 5 bases, J lost 6 bases, and 10 bases stayed unmatched. CDR3 length: 16 residues. Germline loops: CDR1 MNHNS, CDR2 SASEGT. CDR3 sequence reads: CASSQGLAGDVVEQYF. The CDR3 bases are TGTGCCAGCAGTCAAGGACTAGCGGGAGACGTGGTCGAGCAGTACTTC.

The chain joins TRBV5-1 to TRBJ2-3; D ambiguous. There are 14 residues in the CDR3. The V and J ends lost 2 bases and 2 bases respectively, with 9 bases between them. Germline assignment: CDR1 SGHRS and CDR2 YFSETQ. The CDR3 DNA is TGCGCCAGCAGCTTTACGAAATCCACAGATACGCAGTATTTT. Translated: CASSFTKSTDTQYF.

The chain uses TRBV20-1 and TRBJ2-1; the D gene could be TRBD1 or TRBD2 (5 bases each). Trimming took 1 base from V and 10 from J, leaving 29 bases between them. CDR3 length equals 18 residues. Germline V gene sequence: CDR1 DFQATT, CDR2 SNEGSKA (reference sequence). Here the CDR3 reads CSARGGVSGTRGVNEQFF. For the CDR3, the DNA is TGCAGTGCTAGAGGAGGGGTTTCTGGGACCCGGGGCGTCAACGAGCAGTTCTTC.